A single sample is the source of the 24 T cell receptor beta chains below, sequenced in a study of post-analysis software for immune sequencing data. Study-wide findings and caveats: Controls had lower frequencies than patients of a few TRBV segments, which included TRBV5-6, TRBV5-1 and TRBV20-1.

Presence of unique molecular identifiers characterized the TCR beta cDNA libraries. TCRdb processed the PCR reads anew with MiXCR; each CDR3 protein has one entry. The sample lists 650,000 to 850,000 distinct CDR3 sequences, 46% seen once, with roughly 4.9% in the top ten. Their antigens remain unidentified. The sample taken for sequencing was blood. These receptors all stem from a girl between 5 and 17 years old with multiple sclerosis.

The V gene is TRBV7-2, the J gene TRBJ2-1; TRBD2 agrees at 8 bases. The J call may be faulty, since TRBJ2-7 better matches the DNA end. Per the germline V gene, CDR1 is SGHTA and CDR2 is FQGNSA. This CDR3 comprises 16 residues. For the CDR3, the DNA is TGTGCCAGCAGCTTCCCCCGGACTAGCCGGTTGGGCGAGCAGTACTTC. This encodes CASSFPRTSRLGEQYF.

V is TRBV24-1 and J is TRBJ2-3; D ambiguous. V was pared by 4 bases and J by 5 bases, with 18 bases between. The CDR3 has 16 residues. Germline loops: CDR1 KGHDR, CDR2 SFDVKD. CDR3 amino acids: CATSDYPIRVGDTQYF. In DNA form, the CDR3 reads TGTGCCACCAGTGACTACCCTATCCGGGTTGGAGATACGCAGTATTTT.

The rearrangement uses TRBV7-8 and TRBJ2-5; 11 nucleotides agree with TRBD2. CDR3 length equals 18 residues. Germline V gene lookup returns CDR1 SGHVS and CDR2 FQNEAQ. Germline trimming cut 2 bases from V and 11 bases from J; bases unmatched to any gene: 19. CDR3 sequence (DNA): TGTGCCAGCAGCTTAAGAATGGCTGCGGTGCTAGCGGGAGGTGAGCAGTACTTC. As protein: CASSLRMAAVLAGGEQYF.

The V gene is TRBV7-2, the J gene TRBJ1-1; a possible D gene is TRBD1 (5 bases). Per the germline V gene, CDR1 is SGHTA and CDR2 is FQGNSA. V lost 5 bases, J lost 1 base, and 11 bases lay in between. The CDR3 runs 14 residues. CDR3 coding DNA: TGTGCCAGCAGCCCGGGACCGGGGAACACTGAAGCTTTCTTT. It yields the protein CASSPGPGNTEAFF.

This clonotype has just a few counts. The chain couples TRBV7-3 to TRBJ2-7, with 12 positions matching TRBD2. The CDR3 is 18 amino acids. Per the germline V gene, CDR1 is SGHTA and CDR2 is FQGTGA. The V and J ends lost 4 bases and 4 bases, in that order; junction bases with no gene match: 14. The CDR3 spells CASSSKTPLAGGIYEQYF. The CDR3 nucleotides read TGTGCCAGCAGCTCGAAAACCCCACTAGCGGGAGGAATTTACGAGCAGTACTTC.

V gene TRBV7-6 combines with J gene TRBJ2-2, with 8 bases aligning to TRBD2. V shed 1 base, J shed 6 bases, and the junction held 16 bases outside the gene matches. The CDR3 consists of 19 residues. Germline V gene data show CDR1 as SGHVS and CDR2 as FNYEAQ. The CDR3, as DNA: TGTGCCAGCAGCTTAGGGACCCTTCTGGGCGGGAGGAAGGCCGGGGAGCTGTTTTTT. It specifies CASSLGTLLGGRKAGELFF.

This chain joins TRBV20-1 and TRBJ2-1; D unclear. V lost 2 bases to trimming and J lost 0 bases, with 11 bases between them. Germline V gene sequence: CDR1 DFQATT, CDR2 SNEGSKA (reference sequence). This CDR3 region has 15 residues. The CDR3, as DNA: TGCAGTGCTAGAAAGCTGCCCGCCTCCTACAATGAGCAGTTCTTC. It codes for CSARKLPASYNEQFF.

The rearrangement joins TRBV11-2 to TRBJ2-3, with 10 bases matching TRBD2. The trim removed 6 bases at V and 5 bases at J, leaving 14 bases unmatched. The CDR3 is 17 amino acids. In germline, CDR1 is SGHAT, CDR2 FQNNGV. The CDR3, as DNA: TGTGCCAGCAGACCACTAGCGGGGATTAGGTTGGGAGATACGCAGTATTTT. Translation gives CASRPLAGIRLGDTQYF.

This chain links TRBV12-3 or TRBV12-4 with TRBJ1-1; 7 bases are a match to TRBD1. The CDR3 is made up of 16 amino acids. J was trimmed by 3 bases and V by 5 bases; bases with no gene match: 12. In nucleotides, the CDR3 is TGTGCCAGCAGTCCTTACGAATCTACAGGGGACACTGAAGCTTTCTTT. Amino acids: CASSPYESTGDTEAFF.

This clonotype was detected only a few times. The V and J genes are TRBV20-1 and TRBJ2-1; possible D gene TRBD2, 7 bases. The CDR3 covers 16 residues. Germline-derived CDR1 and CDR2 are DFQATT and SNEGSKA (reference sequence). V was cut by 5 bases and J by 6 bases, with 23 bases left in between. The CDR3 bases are TGCAGTGCTGGGAGGGGTCGGGGGCTTTTTACCAATGAGCAGTTCTTC. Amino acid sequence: CSAGRGRGLFTNEQFF.

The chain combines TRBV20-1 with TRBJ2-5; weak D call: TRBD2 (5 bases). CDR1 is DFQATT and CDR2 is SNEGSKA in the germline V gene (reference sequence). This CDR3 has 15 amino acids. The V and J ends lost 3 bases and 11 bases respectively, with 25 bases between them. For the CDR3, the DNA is TGCAGTGCTAGGCCCCCGGGCCGATCCGGATGGGAGCAGTACTTC. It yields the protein CSARPPGRSGWEQYF.

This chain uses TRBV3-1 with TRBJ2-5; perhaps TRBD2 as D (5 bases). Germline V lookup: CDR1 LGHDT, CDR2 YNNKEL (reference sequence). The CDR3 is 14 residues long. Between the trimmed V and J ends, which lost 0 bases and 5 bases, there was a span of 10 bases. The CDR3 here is CASSQENRGETQYF. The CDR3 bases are TGTGCCAGCAGCCAAGAGAACAGAGGGGAGACCCAGTACTTC.

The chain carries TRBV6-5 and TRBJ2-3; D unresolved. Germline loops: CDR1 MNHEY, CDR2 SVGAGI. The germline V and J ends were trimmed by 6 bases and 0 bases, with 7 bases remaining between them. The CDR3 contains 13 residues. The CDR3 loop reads CASRSVSTDTQYF. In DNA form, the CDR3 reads TGTGCCAGCAGGAGCGTAAGCACAGATACGCAGTATTTT.

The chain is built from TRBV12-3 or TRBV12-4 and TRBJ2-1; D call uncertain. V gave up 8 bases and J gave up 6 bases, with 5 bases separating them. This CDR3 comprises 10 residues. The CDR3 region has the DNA TGTGCCAGCGGCCTCAATGAGCAGTTCTTC. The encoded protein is CASGLNEQFF.

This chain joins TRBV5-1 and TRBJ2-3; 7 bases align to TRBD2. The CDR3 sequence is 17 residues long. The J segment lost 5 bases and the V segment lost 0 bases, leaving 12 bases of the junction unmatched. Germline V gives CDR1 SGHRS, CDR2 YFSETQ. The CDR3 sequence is CASSLGLAALTVDTQYF. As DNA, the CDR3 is TGCGCCAGCAGCTTGGGGCTAGCGGCCCTTACGGTAGATACGCAGTATTTT.

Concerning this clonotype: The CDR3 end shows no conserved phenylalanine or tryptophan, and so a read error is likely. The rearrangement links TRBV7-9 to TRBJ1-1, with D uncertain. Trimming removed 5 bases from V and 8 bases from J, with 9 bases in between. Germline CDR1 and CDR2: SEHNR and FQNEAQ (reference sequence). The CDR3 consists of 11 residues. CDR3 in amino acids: CASSLLREAFC. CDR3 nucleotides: TGTGCCAGCAGCCTCCTTCGGGAAGCTTTCTGT.

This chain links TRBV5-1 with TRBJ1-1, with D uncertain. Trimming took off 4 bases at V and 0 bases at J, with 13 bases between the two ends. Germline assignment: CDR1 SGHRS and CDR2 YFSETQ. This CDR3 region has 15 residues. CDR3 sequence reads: CASSPETGMNTEAFF. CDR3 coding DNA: TGCGCCAGCAGCCCGGAGACGGGGATGAACACTGAAGCTTTCTTT.

This CDR3 is CASSAAGEQYF. CDR3 bases: TGTGCCAGCAGTGCCGCGGGGGAGCAGTACTTC. The gene calls are TRBV9 and TRBJ2-7, with D perhaps matching TRBD2 (6 bases). Trimming removed 5 bases at V and 7 bases at J, with 10 bases between. CDR1 is SGDLS and CDR2 is YYNGEE in the germline V gene. The CDR3 length is 11 residues.

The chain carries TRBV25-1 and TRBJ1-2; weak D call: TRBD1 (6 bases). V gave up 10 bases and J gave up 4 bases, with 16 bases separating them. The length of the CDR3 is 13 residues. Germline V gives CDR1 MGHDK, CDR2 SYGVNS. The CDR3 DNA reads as TGTGCCACCGCGGGGGGCGGGAGCTATGGCTACACCTTC. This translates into CATAGGGSYGYTF.

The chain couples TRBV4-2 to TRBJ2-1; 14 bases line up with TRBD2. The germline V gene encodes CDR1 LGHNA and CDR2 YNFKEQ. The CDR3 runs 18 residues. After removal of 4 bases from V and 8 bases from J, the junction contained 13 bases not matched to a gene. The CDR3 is CASSRPGTSGSAAHEQFF. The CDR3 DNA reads TGTGCCAGCAGCCGGCCTGGGACTAGCGGGAGCGCTGCCCATGAGCAGTTCTTC.

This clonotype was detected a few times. The CDR3 bases are TGCGCCAGCAGCTCGGGGCTAGCGGGAGGACCTAACTCCTACGAGCAGTACTTC. Its protein product is CASSSGLAGGPNSYEQYF. The chain joins TRBV5-1 to TRBJ2-7, with 11 bases matching TRBD2. V shed 3 bases and J 0 bases; nucleotides not matched to a gene: 11. Germline V CDR1 and CDR2: SGHRS, YFSETQ. The CDR3 length is 18 residues.

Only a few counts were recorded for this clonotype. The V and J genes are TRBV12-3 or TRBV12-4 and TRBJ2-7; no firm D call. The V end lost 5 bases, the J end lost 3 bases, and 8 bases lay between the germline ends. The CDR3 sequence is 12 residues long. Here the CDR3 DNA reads TGTGCCAGCAGTCCCCGACACTACGAGCAGTACTTC. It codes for CASSPRHYEQYF.

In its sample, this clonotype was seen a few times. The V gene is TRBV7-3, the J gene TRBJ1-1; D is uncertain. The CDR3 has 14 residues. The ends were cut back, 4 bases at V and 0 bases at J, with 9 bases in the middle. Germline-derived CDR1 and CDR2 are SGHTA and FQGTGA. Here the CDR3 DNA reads TGTGCCAGCAGCTCCGGACCGTTGAACACTGAAGCTTTCTTT. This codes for CASSSGPLNTEAFF.

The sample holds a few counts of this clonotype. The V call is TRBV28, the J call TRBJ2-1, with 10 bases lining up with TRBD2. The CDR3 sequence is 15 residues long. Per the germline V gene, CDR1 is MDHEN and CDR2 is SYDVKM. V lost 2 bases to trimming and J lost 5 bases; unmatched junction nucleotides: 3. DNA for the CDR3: TGTGCCAGCAGTTTAGGACTAGCGGTCAACAATGAGCAGTTCTTC. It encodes CASSLGLAVNNEQFF.